This TCR beta chain was sequenced for a study of blood T cells in healthy people across ages. This CDR3 contains 15 residues. CDR1 and CDR2 from the germline V gene are SEHNR and FQNEAQ (reference sequence). The V end was cut by 4 bases, the J end by 1 base, with 13 bases between. This clonotype was recorded at least ten times. The second PCR ran roughly 7 to 12 cycles with a sample-barcoded 5' primer and J-beta primers. TCRdb processed the 5' RACE reads anew with MiXCR; each CDR3 protein has one entry. In the table there are some 1.5 million distinct CDR3 sequences, 28% of which are singletons. The receptor was isolated from a woman aged 25 to 45 in good health. The chain carries TRBV7-9 and TRBJ2-5, with D possibly being TRBD1 or TRBD2 (5 bases each). Sequencing was done on a sample of blood. CDR3 bases: TGTGCCAGCAGCTCCGTCGGGGCCTTCCAAGAGACCCAGTACTTC. Translating it yields CASSSVGAFQETQYF.